A single sample gave rise to the 26 T cell receptor beta chains below, sequenced in a study of T-cell reconstitution after alpha-beta-depleted transplantation in children. The TCRbeta library incorporated unique molecular identifiers. TCRdb called the PCR reads again in MiXCR, with one record for every CDR3 protein. Of roughly 300,000 distinct CDR3 sequences listed, around a tenth are singletons. Sequencing used peripheral blood, obtained 180 days after TCRalphabeta/CD19-depleted stem cell transplant. Receptors were obtained from a male patient under 10 years old who had a stem cell transplant for chronic granulomatous disease, so the T cells may come from the graft donor.

This clonotype was recorded once. The junction shows a germline mismatch at one end, possibly a read error. The chain has TRBV18 and TRBJ2-3, with a weak D call TRBD1 (7 bases). The CDR3 length is 14 residues. Germline V gene sequence: CDR1 KGHSH, CDR2 LQKENI. CDR3 nucleotides: TGTGCCAGCTCACCACTGGGCGGGACAGATGCGCAGTATTTT. Translated, it gives CASSPLGGTDAQYF.

This clonotype appeared a few times. The chain employs TRBV29-1 and TRBJ2-7; TRBD2 matches 9 bases. There are 12 residues in the CDR3. Germline V CDR1 and CDR2: SQVTM, ANQGSEA. Trimming at V came to 4 bases and at J to 4 bases, leaving 2 bases not matched to a gene. CDR3 sequence (DNA): TGCAGCGTTGTTAGCGGGAGTTACGAGCAGTACTTC. This translates into CSVVSGSYEQYF.

Many counts were recorded for this clonotype. CDR3 sequence (DNA): TGTGCCAGCAGCCAAGGGGCAGGACCTTCCTACAATGAGCAGTTCTTC. Encoded protein: CASSQGAGPSYNEQFF. V is TRBV4-2 and J is TRBJ2-1; D unclear. Germline lookup yields CDR1 LGHNA and CDR2 YNFKEQ. This CDR3 spans 16 amino acids. V lost 1 base, J lost 1 base, and 11 bases lay in between.

The table lists this clonotype with many counts. The chain carries TRBV2 and TRBJ2-5; TRBD2 matches at 7 bases. CDR3 size: 16 residues. Germline V gene sequence: CDR1 SNHLY, CDR2 FYNNEI. V was clipped by 10 bases and J by 4 bases; unmatched bases: 18. The CDR3 sequence is CATSRRGGSERETQYF. In nucleotides, the CDR3 is TGTGCCACTTCGAGACGTGGCGGGAGTGAGCGAGAGACCCAGTACTTC. The full variable domain, in which reference TRBV2 and TRBJ2-5 provide the parts outside the CDR3, is EPEVTQTPSHQVTQMGQEVILRCVPISNHLYFYWYRQILGQKVEFLVSFYNNEISEKSEIFDDQFSVERPDGSNFTLKIRSTKLEDSAMYFCATSRRGGSERETQYFGPGTRLLVL.

This clonotype was recorded many times. The CDR3 loop reads CASSLSQGFLETQYF. The CDR3 bases are TGTGCCAGCAGCTTAAGCCAGGGGTTTTTGGAGACCCAGTACTTC. The chain recombines TRBV7-2 with TRBJ2-5, with D possibly matching TRBD1 (6 bases). Trimming pared 2 bases from V and 5 bases from J, leaving 15 bases between. CDR3 length: 15 residues. Germline V gives CDR1 SGHTA, CDR2 FQGNSA.

In its sample, this clonotype was seen many times. The chain combines TRBV7-8 with TRBJ2-1, with TRBD2 identical over 13 bases. V trimming: 8 bases; J trimming: 6 bases; junction bases outside the gene matches: 10. CDR1 is SGHVS, CDR2 FQNEAQ, per germline. This CDR3 contains 16 residues. The CDR3 region is CASRTSGRASLNEQFF. The CDR3 DNA reads TGTGCCAGCCGAACTAGCGGGAGGGCCTCGCTCAATGAGCAGTTCTTC. The complete variable domain, with remaining parts taken from reference TRBV7-8 and TRBJ2-1, reads GAGVSQSPRYKVAKRGQDVALRCDPISGHVSLFWYQQALGQGPEFLTYFQNEAQLDKSGLPSDRFFAERPEGSVSTLKIQRTQQEDSAVYLCASRTSGRASLNEQFFGPGTRLTVL.

This clonotype was counted only a few times. The gene calls are TRBV2 and TRBJ2-7; D gene ambiguous. This CDR3 has 12 residues. Trimming stripped 6 bases from V and 3 bases from J, with 9 bases between. Germline-derived CDR1 and CDR2 are SNHLY and FYNNEI. The CDR3 bases are TGTGCCAGCAGCCAGGTCCACTACGAGCAGTACTTC. Translated: CASSQVHYEQYF.

The sample holds many counts of this clonotype. V usage is TRBV6-2 or TRBV6-3 and J usage is TRBJ2-2; the D gene is possibly TRBD1 (5 bases). Germline loops: CDR1 MNHEY, CDR2 SVGEGT. V was pared by 5 bases and J by 2 bases, with 15 bases between. The CDR3 extends over 16 amino acids. CDR3: CASSTTGWANTGELFF. In nucleotides, the CDR3 is TGTGCCAGCAGTACAACAGGTTGGGCTAACACCGGGGAGCTGTTTTTT.

This clonotype has ten or more counts. CDR3 in DNA: TGTGCCAGCAGTGAAGGCTACCGAGAGACCCAGTACTTC. Amino acid sequence: CASSEGYRETQYF. This chain connects TRBV2 to TRBJ2-5; D remains ambiguous. Trimming pared 1 base from V and 4 bases from J, leaving 7 bases between. Germline V gene lookup returns CDR1 SNHLY and CDR2 FYNNEI. The CDR3 is 13 amino acids.

This clonotype was observed at least ten times. The chain uses TRBV3-1 and TRBJ2-1, with D perhaps matching TRBD2 (5 bases). V lost 4 bases, J lost 12 bases, and 19 bases lay in between. The V gene's germline CDR1 is LGHDT and CDR2 YNNKEL (reference sequence). There are 14 residues in the CDR3. The CDR3 sequence: CASSRRSVLDGQFF. CDR3 in DNA: TGTGCCAGCAGCCGGAGGTCGGTCCTGGATGGGCAGTTCTTC.

There are many counts of this clonotype. This chain uses TRBV12-3 or TRBV12-4 with TRBJ2-2; D is possibly TRBD1 or TRBD2 (5 bases each). CDR3 size: 14 residues. Trimming pared 8 bases from V and 5 bases from J, leaving 15 bases between. CDR3 coding DNA: TGTGCCAGCCTGGGGGTTCGTAAGACCGGGGAGCTGTTTTTT. It codes for CASLGVRKTGELFF.

A remark on this clonotype: This clone may be a read error of a much larger clone one base away. The chain joins TRBV7-9 to TRBJ2-7, with a tentative D call TRBD1 (6 bases). Germline-derived CDR1 and CDR2 are SEHNR and FQNEAQ (reference sequence). The CDR3 is 16 residues long. Trimming left V 5 bases short and J 6 bases short, with 23 bases between. The CDR3 is CASSLNPGVFACEQYF. The CDR3 nucleotides are TGTGCCAGCAGCCTTAATCCAGGGGTCTTCGCTTGCGAGCAGTACTTC.

There are many counts of this clonotype. The V call is TRBV10-3, the J call TRBJ2-3; 9 bases are shared with TRBD2. This CDR3 is built from 16 residues. Germline CDR1 reads ENHRY; CDR2 reads SYGVKD. The ends lost 3 bases at V and 3 bases at J; junction bases unmatched: 7. CDR3 protein: CAISEIAGATTDTQYF. The CDR3 DNA reads as TGTGCCATCAGTGAAATAGCGGGGGCCACAACAGATACGCAGTATTTT.

This clonotype came up many times. The CDR3 DNA sequence: TGCGCCAGCAGTGGGACAACACAGGGTCTCGGGAGGGAAGCTTTCTTT. This encodes CASSGTTQGLGREAFF. The genes are TRBV10-2 and TRBJ1-1; D perhaps matches TRBD1 (6 bases). CDR3 length: 16 amino acids. The ends were cut back, 4 bases at V and 8 bases at J, with 23 bases in the middle. CDR1 and CDR2 (germline): WSHSY, SAAADI.

In this sample, this clonotype turned up many times. The chain uses TRBV30 and TRBJ2-7, with 10 bases aligning to TRBD1. The CDR3 runs 16 residues. The V and J ends lost 0 bases and 3 bases, in that order; junction bases with no gene match: 8. The germline V gene encodes CDR1 GTSNPN and CDR2 SVGIG (reference sequence). The CDR3 nucleotides read TGTGCCTGGAGTGTACGGTCGGGACAGGGGTTCTACGAGCAGTACTTC. It yields the protein CAWSVRSGQGFYEQYF.

This clonotype was seen at least ten times. The V gene is TRBV28, the J gene TRBJ1-1; D is unclear. The germline gives CDR1 MDHEN, CDR2 SYDVKM. The length of the CDR3 is 12 residues. The germline V and J ends were trimmed by 3 bases and 6 bases, with 8 bases remaining between them. CDR3 region: CASSLRVSEAFF. The CDR3 coding sequence is TGTGCCAGCAGTTTGAGGGTCTCTGAAGCTTTCTTT.

The CDR3 DNA reads as TGTGCCAGCATGACAGGGGGCTTGGCCAAAAACATTCAGTACTTC. Its translation is CASMTGGLAKNIQYF. The chain employs TRBV2 and TRBJ2-4; the match to TRBD1 covers 10 bases. The CDR3 consists of 15 residues. J gave up 1 base and V 7 bases, and 4 bases lay outside the gene matches. Germline lookup yields CDR1 SNHLY and CDR2 FYNNEI. The entire variable domain, with the rest obtained from reference TRBV2 and TRBJ2-4, is as follows: EPEVTQTPSHQVTQMGQEVILRCVPISNHLYFYWYRQILGQKVEFLVSFYNNEISEKSEIFDDQFSVERPDGSNFTLKIRSTKLEDSAMYFCASMTGGLAKNIQYFGAGTRLSVL.

There are many counts of this clonotype. CDR3 region: CASSLTAGQGYEQYF. DNA of the CDR3: TGTGCCAGCAGCTTAACAGCGGGACAGGGCTACGAGCAGTACTTC. V usage is TRBV7-3 and J usage is TRBJ2-7; 9 nucleotides match TRBD1. CDR1 is SGHTA and CDR2 is FQGTGA in the germline V gene. There are 15 residues in the CDR3. With 0 bases clipped from V and 3 bases from J, the junction kept 3 bases outside the gene matches.

This clonotype was detected ten times or more. The chain recombines TRBV19 with TRBJ2-1, with 8 bases that match TRBD2. CDR3 size: 13 residues. J gave up 4 bases and V 8 bases, and 4 bases lay outside the gene matches. Germline assignment: CDR1 LNHDA and CDR2 SQIVND (reference sequence). CDR3 DNA: TGTGCCAGTCAGGTAGCGGGGTACAATGAGCAGTTCTTC. It encodes CASQVAGYNEQFF.

This clonotype was recorded at least ten times. V usage is TRBV12-3 or TRBV12-4 and J usage is TRBJ2-5, with D possibly TRBD1 on 5 matching bases. V was trimmed by 6 bases and J by 7 bases, leaving 18 bases between them. The CDR3 consists of 14 residues. The CDR3 loop reads CASRSDWGWGTQYF. The CDR3, as DNA: TGTGCCAGCAGATCAGACTGGGGCTGGGGGACCCAGTACTTC.

In DNA, the CDR3 is TGCGCCAGCAGCTTGGGGTCTAGCGGGAGTCAAGAGACCCAGTACTTC. This sequence encodes CASSLGSSGSQETQYF. The rearrangement uses TRBV5-1 and TRBJ2-5, with 10 nucleotides matching TRBD2. The CDR3 covers 16 residues. Germline V gene data show CDR1 as SGHRS and CDR2 as YFSETQ. V dropped 0 bases and J dropped 2; count of bases not matched to a gene: 4. Looking up the rest from reference TRBV5-1 and TRBJ2-5 gives the full variable domain: KAGVTQTPRYLIKTRGQQVTLSCSPISGHRSVSWYQQTPGQGLQFLFEYFSETQRNKGNFPGRFSGRQFSNSRSEMNVSTLELGDSALYLCASSLGSSGSQETQYFGPGTRLLVL.

This clonotype was recorded many times. The chain carries TRBV24-1 and TRBJ2-2; 7 bases are a match to TRBD1. The ends lost 9 bases at V and 0 bases at J; junction bases unmatched: 0. CDR3 length: 13 residues. CDR1 KGHDR and CDR2 SFDVKD come from the germline V gene. The CDR3 here is CATGTANTGELFF. The CDR3 coding sequence is TGTGCCACCGGGACAGCGAACACCGGGGAGCTGTTTTTT.

This clonotype was picked up many times. The V gene is TRBV20-1, the J gene TRBJ2-7; weak D call: TRBD1 (6 bases). The germline gives CDR1 DFQATT, CDR2 SNEGSKA (reference sequence). This CDR3 region has 13 residues. V was pared by 5 bases and J by 3 bases, with 14 bases between. The CDR3 spells CSAHTDRIYEQYF. The CDR3 DNA is TGCAGTGCTCATACCGACAGGATCTACGAGCAGTACTTC.

This clonotype was seen repeatedly, ten times or more. The V call is TRBV6-5, the J call TRBJ2-5; no firm D call. The CDR3 extends over 15 amino acids. V shed 6 bases and J shed 4 bases, with 18 bases lying between them. The germline V gene encodes CDR1 MNHEY and CDR2 SVGAGI. DNA of the CDR3: TGTGCCAGCAGAATACAACGCCAAAAAAGAGAGACCCAGTACTTC. Its protein is CASRIQRQKRETQYF.

This clonotype was observed at least ten times. The chain combines TRBV29-1 with TRBJ2-7, with D uncertain. V was cut by 2 bases and J by 1 base, with 3 bases left in between. Per the germline V gene, CDR1 is SQVTM and CDR2 is ANQGSEA. The CDR3 is made up of 11 amino acids. Here the CDR3 DNA reads TGCAGCGTTGAAATTTCCTACGAGCAGTACTTC. This gives the protein CSVEISYEQYF.

This clonotype has a count of ten or more. This chain connects TRBV20-1 to TRBJ2-1, with 11 bases identical to TRBD2. CDR1 is DFQATT, CDR2 SNEGSKA, per germline (reference sequence). Germline trimming cut 5 bases from V and 0 bases from J; bases unmatched to any gene: 12. The CDR3 length is 18 residues. The CDR3 sequence: CSAYRGLADHFSYNEQFF. In DNA form, the CDR3 reads TGCAGTGCTTACCGGGGACTAGCGGACCATTTCTCCTACAATGAGCAGTTCTTC.